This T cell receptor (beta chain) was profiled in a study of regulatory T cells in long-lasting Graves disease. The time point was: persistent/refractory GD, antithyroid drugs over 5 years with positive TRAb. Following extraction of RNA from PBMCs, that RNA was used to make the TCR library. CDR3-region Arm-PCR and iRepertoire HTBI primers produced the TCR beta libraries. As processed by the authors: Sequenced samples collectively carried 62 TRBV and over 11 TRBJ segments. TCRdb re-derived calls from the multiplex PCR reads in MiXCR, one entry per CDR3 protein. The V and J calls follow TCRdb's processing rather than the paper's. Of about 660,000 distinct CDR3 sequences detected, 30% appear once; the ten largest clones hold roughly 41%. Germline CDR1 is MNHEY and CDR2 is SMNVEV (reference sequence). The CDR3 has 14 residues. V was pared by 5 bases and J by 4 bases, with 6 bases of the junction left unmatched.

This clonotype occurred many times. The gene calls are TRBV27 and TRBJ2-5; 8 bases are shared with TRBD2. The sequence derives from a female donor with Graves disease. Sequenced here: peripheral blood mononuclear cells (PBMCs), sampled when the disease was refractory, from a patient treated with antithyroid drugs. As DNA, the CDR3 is TGTGCCAGCAGTACTAGCGGAGCGGGAGAGACCCAGTACTTC. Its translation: CASSTSGAGETQYF.